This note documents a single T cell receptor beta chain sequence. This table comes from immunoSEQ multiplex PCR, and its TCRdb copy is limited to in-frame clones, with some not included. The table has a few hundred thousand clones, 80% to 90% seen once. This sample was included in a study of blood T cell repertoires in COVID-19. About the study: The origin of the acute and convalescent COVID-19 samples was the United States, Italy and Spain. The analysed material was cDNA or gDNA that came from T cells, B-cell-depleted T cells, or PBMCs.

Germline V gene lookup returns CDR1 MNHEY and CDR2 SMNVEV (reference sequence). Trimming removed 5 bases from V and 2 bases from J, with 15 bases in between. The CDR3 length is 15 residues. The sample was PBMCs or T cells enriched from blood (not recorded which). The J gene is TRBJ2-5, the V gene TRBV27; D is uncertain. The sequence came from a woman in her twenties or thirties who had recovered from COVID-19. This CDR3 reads CASSPLPSPQETQYF. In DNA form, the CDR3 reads TGTGCCAGCAGTCCCCTCCCGAGCCCTCAAGAGACCCAGTACTTC.